The following is a T cell receptor beta chain sequence with its context. Its antigen remains unknown. These data originate in a study of regulatory T cells in long-lasting Graves disease. Study outcomes and limitations: Persistent Graves' cases showed lower TCR diversity than newly diagnosed cases.

Both iRepertoire HTBI primers and Arm-PCR of CDR3 regions were used to build the TCR beta libraries. One entry per CDR3 protein, called by TCRdb with MiXCR from the multiplex PCR reads. The sample lists around 480,000 distinct CDR3 sequences, around 15% occurring once. This sample's time point: newly diagnosed GD, antithyroid drugs for less than 3 months. The TCR library was made from RNA extracted from PBMCs. The same data also contributed to another study, on T cells in Graves' hyperthyroidism and ophthalmopathy. Turning to that study: The authors' 13 V-J model separated ophthalmopathy from stable hyperthyroidism.

The source is a middle-aged man with Graves disease. The starting material was peripheral blood mononuclear cells (PBMCs), obtained at new diagnosis, from a patient treated with antithyroid drugs.

In DNA, the CDR3 is TGTGCCAGCAGTATGACAGGGTTCGGCGAGCAGTACTTC. Protein sequence: CASSMTGFGEQYF. This rearrangement joins TRBV28 to TRBJ2-7; 7 bases align to TRBD1. CDR3 length: 13 residues. CDR1 and CDR2 from the germline V gene are MDHEN and SYDVKM. The V segment lost 5 bases and the J segment 6 bases; nucleotides outside the gene matches: 7. The whole variable domain, remainder taken from reference TRBV28 and TRBJ2-7, is DVKVTQSSRYLVKRTGEKVFLECVQDMDHENMFWYRQDPGLGLRLIYFSYDVKMKEKGDIPEGYSVSREKKERFSLILESASTNQTSMYLCASSMTGFGEQYFGPGTRLTVT.